These 25 T cell receptor beta chains were sequenced from one sample in a study of CD8 T cells in ankylosing spondylitis. From the 5' RACE reads, TCRdb called clonotypes with MiXCR, one entry per CDR3 protein. The sample consists of about 300,000 distinct CDR3 sequences, under 14% of them appearing once. Material: blood, either unsorted or a sorted T cell fraction (not recorded which). The origin of the receptors is a female donor with ankylosing spondylitis or in good health (not recorded which).

This clonotype was seen many times. V usage is TRBV20-1 and J usage is TRBJ1-2; a possible D gene is TRBD1 (5 bases). This CDR3 comprises 13 residues. Trimming shortened V by 6 bases and J by 8 bases, and 19 bases separated the two germline ends. Per the germline V gene, CDR1 is DFQATT and CDR2 is SNEGSKA (reference sequence). CDR3 protein: CSAPGTLKGGYTF. The CDR3 region has the DNA TGCAGTGCGCCCGGGACTCTAAAGGGAGGCTACACCTTC.

The V call is TRBV15, the J call TRBJ2-5; TRBD1 matches 8 bases. The CDR3 length is 13 residues. Germline CDR1 and CDR2: LNHNV and YYDKDF (reference sequence). Germline trimming cut 5 bases from V and 5 bases from J; bases unmatched to any gene: 4. Written as DNA, the CDR3 is TGTGCCACCAGCGGTAACAGGGGGGAGACCCAGTACTTC. Translated: CATSGNRGETQYF.

The chain couples TRBV28 to TRBJ2-7; TRBD1 or TRBD2 may be the D gene (5 bases each). The V end lost 6 bases, the J end lost 1 base, and 16 bases lay between the germline ends. The germline CDR1 and CDR2 sequences are MDHEN and SYDVKM. The CDR3 is 15 amino acids. The CDR3 coding sequence is TGTGCCAGCAGGTTCCGGGGCGCGAGGTCCTACGAGCAGTACTTC. This translates into CASRFRGARSYEQYF. The entire variable domain, with the rest obtained from reference TRBV28 and TRBJ2-7, is as follows: DVKVTQSSRYLVKRTGEKVFLECVQDMDHENMFWYRQDPGLGLRLIYFSYDVKMKEKGDIPEGYSVSREKKERFSLILESASTNQTSMYLCASRFRGARSYEQYFGPGTRLTVT.

The V call is TRBV19, the J call TRBJ2-1; the D is unclear. Trimming removed 0 bases from V and 8 bases from J, with 14 bases in between. This CDR3 has 15 amino acids. The germline V gene has CDR1 LNHDA and CDR2 SQIVND (reference sequence). CDR3 in amino acids: CASSIDKARRYEQFF. The CDR3 bases are TGTGCCAGTAGTATAGATAAGGCTCGCAGGTATGAGCAGTTCTTC.

This clonotype was found many times. This chain links TRBV20-1 with TRBJ2-2; 8 bases map to TRBD2. Unmatched junction bases numbered 3, after V lost 0 bases and J lost 3 bases. Germline CDR1 is DFQATT and CDR2 is SNEGSKA (reference sequence). The length of the CDR3 is 15 residues. The CDR3 sequence: CSARDDGRDTGELFF. CDR3 nucleotide sequence: TGCAGTGCTAGAGATGACGGGAGGGACACCGGGGAGCTGTTTTTT.

CDR3 DNA sequence: TGTGCCAGCAGTTTGGGCCTGACAGGTGGCTACACCTTC. Its translation: CASSLGLTGGYTF. V is TRBV28 and J is TRBJ1-2; D perhaps matches TRBD1 (6 bases). V lost 3 bases to trimming and J lost 7 bases, with 12 bases between them. Germline lookup yields CDR1 MDHEN and CDR2 SYDVKM. The CDR3 covers 13 residues.

This clonotype was counted at least ten times. The rearrangement joins TRBV20-1 to TRBJ1-6; TRBD1 matches 7 bases. This CDR3 comprises 14 residues. Germline loops: CDR1 DFQATT, CDR2 SNEGSKA (reference sequence). The junction had 10 bases not matched to a gene; V was cut back by 8 bases and J by 6 bases. The DNA of the CDR3 is TGCAGTACTTCCGGGACAGCGTTTAATTCACCCCTCCACTTT. This gives the protein CSTSGTAFNSPLHF.

The V gene is TRBV7-2, the J gene TRBJ2-3; 9 positions agree with TRBD2. CDR1 is SGHTA, CDR2 FQGNSA, per germline. The CDR3 consists of 16 residues. The V segment lost 3 bases and the J segment 1 base; nucleotides outside the gene matches: 5. The DNA of the CDR3 is TGTGCCAGCAGCTTCAGCGGGGGGCCCCGCACAGATACGCAGTATTTT. Its translation is CASSFSGGPRTDTQYF.

This clonotype was recorded many times. One junction end does not reproduce the germline sequence, and a read error may be involved. The chain employs TRBV6-5 and TRBJ2-5; D is ambiguous. Looked up from germline, CDR1 is MNHEY and CDR2 is SVGAGI. The CDR3 covers 13 residues. Here the CDR3 reads CASSDSPRETQYF. Here the CDR3 DNA reads TGTGCCAGCAGTGACTCCCCAAGGGAGACCCAGTACTTC.

This clonotype was counted many times. The rearrangement uses TRBV28 and TRBJ2-7; D may be TRBD1 or TRBD2 (5 bases each). From germline, CDR1 is MDHEN and CDR2 SYDVKM. V shed 4 bases and J shed 1 base, with 14 bases lying between them. There are 15 residues in the CDR3. The CDR3 is CASSSLRGRSYEQYF. The CDR3 DNA follows: TGTGCCAGCAGTTCCCTCCGGGGCCGATCCTACGAGCAGTACTTC. Full variable domain (outside the CDR3, taken from reference TRBV28 and TRBJ2-7): DVKVTQSSRYLVKRTGEKVFLECVQDMDHENMFWYRQDPGLGLRLIYFSYDVKMKEKGDIPEGYSVSREKKERFSLILESASTNQTSMYLCASSSLRGRSYEQYFGPGTRLTVT.

This clonotype was picked up one time. This may be a read error, as it is one base from a much larger clone. The CDR3: CASSPTTGGNEKLFF. The DNA of the CDR3 is TGTGCCAGCAGCCCGACCACAGGGGGGAATGAAAAACTGTTTTTT. The chain carries TRBV7-6 and TRBJ1-4; 8 positions match TRBD1. This CDR3 is built from 15 residues. Germline lookup yields CDR1 SGHVS and CDR2 FNYEAQ. Trimming cost V 5 bases and J 5 bases; bases outside gene matches: 7.

The CDR3 spells CASALEGGGGEKLFF. CDR3 in DNA: TGCGCCAGCGCCCTCGAAGGGGGGGGCGGGGAAAAACTGTTTTTT. V gene TRBV5-1 combines with J gene TRBJ1-4; the D gene is possibly TRBD1 (6 bases). V shed 7 bases and J shed 8 bases, with 21 bases lying between them. Per germline, CDR1 SGHRS and CDR2 YFSETQ. The CDR3 is made up of 15 amino acids.

This clonotype was detected only a few times. This chain uses TRBV10-3 with TRBJ2-1; 7 nucleotides match TRBD1. The CDR3 sequence is 17 residues long. CDR1 is ENHRY, CDR2 SYGVKD, per germline. After removal of 10 bases from V and 0 bases from J, the junction contained 15 bases not matched to a gene. The CDR3 reads CATSRERQGLSYNEQFF. DNA of the CDR3: TGTGCCACCAGCCGGGAAAGACAGGGCCTCTCCTACAATGAGCAGTTCTTC.

In this sample, this clonotype turned up many times. The V call is TRBV12-5, the J call TRBJ2-5; D not resolved. The CDR3 length is 11 residues. Trimming removed 1 base from V and 4 bases from J, with 1 base in between. CDR1 and CDR2 from the germline V gene are LGHNT and FRNRAP. The CDR3 is CASGLGETQYF. DNA for the CDR3: TGTGCTAGTGGTTTGGGAGAGACCCAGTACTTC.

This clonotype was observed many times. The rearrangement uses TRBV5-1 and TRBJ2-1, with D perhaps given as TRBD1 or TRBD2 (5 bases each). CDR1 SGHRS and CDR2 YFSETQ come from the germline V gene. Deletions cut 4 bases from V and 1 base from J, with 15 bases between. This CDR3 is built from 16 residues. CDR3 protein: CASSRSGTPSYNEQFF. CDR3 nucleotides: TGCGCCAGCAGCAGATCAGGGACCCCATCCTACAATGAGCAGTTCTTC.

Turning to this clonotype: This clone may be a read error of a much larger clone one base away. This chain connects TRBV5-1 to TRBJ2-5; D might be TRBD1 or TRBD2, each matching 5 bases. The germline V gene has CDR1 SGHRS and CDR2 YFSETQ. CDR3 length: 16 amino acids. This chain's CDR3 is CATSTFGTSEGETQYF. Here the CDR3 DNA reads TGCGCCACCAGCACGTTCGGGACCTCAGAGGGAGAGACCCAGTACTTC.

This chain uses TRBV5-1 with TRBJ2-1; 8 bases match TRBD2. Germline lookup yields CDR1 SGHRS and CDR2 YFSETQ. The junction had 8 bases not matched to a gene; V was cut back by 3 bases and J by 6 bases. This CDR3 contains 15 residues. The CDR3 DNA reads as TGCGCCAGCAGCTCAACAAGGACTAGCCTCAATGAGCAGTTCTTC. It translates to CASSSTRTSLNEQFF.

This clonotype was seen at least ten times. The chain employs TRBV15 and TRBJ1-1; possibly TRBD1 for D (6 bases). CDR1 LNHNV and CDR2 YYDKDF come from the germline V gene (reference sequence). This CDR3 has 16 residues. V lost 1 base and J lost 0, with 12 bases in between. This chain's CDR3 is CATSRARGAMNTEAFF. The DNA for the CDR3 is TGTGCCACCAGCAGAGCGCGGGGGGCCATGAACACTGAAGCTTTCTTT.

This clonotype was detected many times. V gene TRBV18 combines with J gene TRBJ2-7; D is perhaps TRBD1 (5 bases). V lost 6 bases and J lost 5, with 17 bases in between. The germline gives CDR1 KGHSH, CDR2 LQKENI. CDR3 length equals 14 residues. The CDR3 reads CASSQGPLDHEQYF. The CDR3 region has the DNA TGTGCCAGCTCCCAGGGCCCATTGGACCACGAGCAGTACTTC.

The rearrangement joins TRBV5-1 to TRBJ2-1, with D possibly TRBD2 on 5 matching bases. Trimming removed 4 bases from V and 7 bases from J, with 12 bases in between. From germline, CDR1 is SGHRS and CDR2 YFSETQ. This CDR3 comprises 13 residues. CDR3 in amino acids: CASSPSLGNEQFF. The CDR3 nucleotides read TGCGCCAGCAGCCCCTCACTAGGAAATGAGCAGTTCTTC.

This clonotype was seen at least ten times. The V call is TRBV20-1, the J call TRBJ2-1, with TRBD2 identical over 9 bases. The V gene's germline CDR1 is DFQATT and CDR2 SNEGSKA (reference sequence). The CDR3 sequence is 17 residues long. The V and J ends lost 0 bases and 6 bases, in that order; junction bases with no gene match: 12. CDR3 DNA sequence: TGCAGTGCTAGAGATCCATGGGCTAGCGGGACGGGCAATGAGCAGTTCTTC. Its translation is CSARDPWASGTGNEQFF.

This clonotype was seen a handful of times. The chain couples TRBV27 to TRBJ1-5, with D possibly matching TRBD1 (5 bases). CDR3 size: 14 residues. Trimming shortened V by 6 bases and J by 3 bases, and 12 bases separated the two germline ends. Germline lookup yields CDR1 MNHEY and CDR2 SMNVEV (reference sequence). The CDR3 DNA reads as TGTGCCAGCAGGTCGCAGGGAAACAATCAGCCCCAGCATTTT. Protein: CASRSQGNNQPQHF.

This clonotype was detected a few times. The chain uses TRBV29-1 and TRBJ2-3, with a weak D call TRBD2 (5 bases). The ends were cut back, 3 bases at V and 5 bases at J, with 12 bases in the middle. The CDR3 contains 13 residues. Germline V CDR1 and CDR2: SQVTM, ANQGSEA. DNA for the CDR3: TGCAGCGTTGATAGAGGTCGGGGAGATACGCAGTATTTT. It translates to CSVDRGRGDTQYF.

This clonotype has ten or more counts. The chain employs TRBV5-1 and TRBJ1-6; no firm D call. The CDR3 is 15 amino acids. The germline V gene has CDR1 SGHRS and CDR2 YFSETQ. Trimming cost V 2 bases and J 7 bases, with 13 bases left between them. The CDR3 region is CASSFGGPMNSPLHF. In nucleotides, the CDR3 is TGCGCCAGCAGCTTCGGTGGGCCCATGAATTCACCCCTCCACTTT.

This clonotype has at least ten counts. The V gene is TRBV5-1, the J gene TRBJ2-2; possibly TRBD2 for D (5 bases). Germline values: CDR1 SGHRS, CDR2 YFSETQ. V lost 3 bases, J lost 1 base, and 10 bases lay in between. This CDR3 spans 15 amino acids. CDR3 DNA: TGCGCCAGCAGCTCTGGACTCGTGAACACCGGGGAGCTGTTTTTT. Protein sequence: CASSSGLVNTGELFF. Full variable domain (missing parts from reference TRBV5-1 and TRBJ2-2): KAGVTQTPRYLIKTRGQQVTLSCSPISGHRSVSWYQQTPGQGLQFLFEYFSETQRNKGNFPGRFSGRQFSNSRSEMNVSTLELGDSALYLCASSSGLVNTGELFFGEGSRLTVL.